Included here is one T cell receptor beta chain sequence, with context. Profiled with immunoSEQ multiplex PCR; TCRdb holds only in-frame clones, not every one. The sample holds over 30,000 clones, roughly 87% seen once. The sample is drawn from a study of T cell changes during pregnancy in multiple sclerosis. The CDR3 is 14 amino acids. V shed 5 bases, J shed 0 bases, and the junction held 1 base outside the gene matches. Germline lookup yields CDR1 SSHAT and CDR2 FNYEAQ (reference sequence). The sample was CD8+ T cells from peripheral blood mononuclear cells, taken in the third trimester of pregnancy. V is TRBV7-7 and J is TRBJ1-3; 7 bases line up with TRBD1. The source of this sequence is a female donor with multiple sclerosis, enrolled in a pregnancy study. CDR3 DNA sequence: TGTGCCAGCAGCCCAGGGGGCTCTGGAAACACCATATATTTT. As protein: CASSPGGSGNTIYF.